The T cell receptor beta chain under discussion was sequenced for a study of blood T cell repertoires in COVID-19. At the level of the study: COVID-19 samples, acute and convalescent, were from the United States, Italy and Spain. T cells, B-cell-depleted T cells, or PBMCs supplied cDNA or gDNA.

Methods used by the authors: Counts of nucleated cells, estimated from reference gene primer amplification, were obtained. Some clones are missing from TCRdb's copy, which holds only in-frame ones; the method was immunoSEQ multiplex PCR. V, J and clone size are taken as reported in that table, and D and trimming were inferred from the DNA itself. Among 150,000 to 200,000 clones, approximately 86% were seen once, and the ten largest hold 7% to 10%. Per germline, CDR1 SEHNR and CDR2 FQNEAQ (reference sequence). CDR3 length equals 13 residues. V dropped 2 bases and J dropped 2 bases, with 5 bases sitting between them.

Material: peripheral blood. The chain combines TRBV7-9 with TRBJ2-3; D is unresolved. This receptor was taken from a man aged 50 to 59 with active or convalescent COVID-19. The CDR3 sequence: CASSLSVTDTQYF. In DNA form, the CDR3 reads TGTGCCAGCAGCTTATCAGTCACAGATACGCAGTATTTT.